A single T cell receptor beta chain is shown here with its context. A quantity of about 0.5 to 1 ug RNA underwent reverse transcription using random hexamers. Amplification of TCR beta CDR3 by immunoSEQ multiplex PCR spanned 54 Vbeta and 13 Jbeta. From the immunoSEQ multiplex PCR reads, TCRdb called clonotypes with MiXCR, one entry per CDR3 protein. The data contain about 25,000 distinct CDR3 sequences, roughly 92% of them singletons. This sample stems from a study of CD8 T cells in Susac syndrome. V was shortened by 6 bases and J by 1 base, with 13 bases between the two germline ends. Germline V gene lookup returns CDR1 MNHEY and CDR2 SVGEGT. The CDR3 sequence is 15 residues long. Sequencing of TCR beta, carried out with a high-throughput approach, was applied to CD8+ and CD4+ T cells from the blood. FACS was used to enrich TEMRA cells, whereas the CD8+ and CD4+ T cells were obtained by negative isolation.

This receptor was taken from a human donor in good health. The specimen sequenced was CD8+ T cells from PBMCs. The V and J genes are TRBV6-2 or TRBV6-3 and TRBJ1-5; D is possibly TRBD1 (5 bases). Here the CDR3 reads CASRRGGTSNQPQHF. CDR3 DNA sequence: TGTGCCAGCAGGAGGGGTGGGACGAGCAATCAGCCCCAGCATTTT.